Following are 6 T cell receptor beta chains from one sample sequenced in a study of blood T cell repertoires in COVID-19. Clones were read by immunoSEQ multiplex PCR, and TCRdb kept only the in-frame ones, dropping some. The data show tens of thousands of clones, more than 75% seen once. The specimen was peripheral blood. The receptors were sampled from a man aged 55 to 70 with acute or convalescent COVID-19.

This clone showed up just a few times. This rearrangement joins TRBV6-1 to TRBJ1-5; D possibly corresponds to TRBD1 (6 bases). The CDR3 has 15 amino acids. Looked up from germline, CDR1 is MNHNS and CDR2 is SASEGT. With 0 bases removed from V and 10 bases from J, the gap between germline ends came to 16 bases. CDR3: CASSEAGQRGRPQHF. CDR3 bases: TGTGCCAGCAGTGAAGCTGGACAGAGAGGCCGACCCCAGCATTTT.

CDR3 protein: CATWTASYNSPLHF. For the CDR3, the DNA is TGTGCCACCTGGACAGCCTCCTATAATTCACCCCTCCACTTT. The J gene is TRBJ1-6, the V gene TRBV2; maybe TRBD1 (6 bases). V shed 10 bases and J shed 0 bases, with 10 bases lying between them. This CDR3 has 14 amino acids. The V gene's germline CDR1 is SNHLY and CDR2 FYNNEI. Looking up the rest from reference TRBV2 and TRBJ1-6 gives the full variable domain: EPEVTQTPSHQVTQMGQEVILRCVPISNHLYFYWYRQILGQKVEFLVSFYNNEISEKSEIFDDQFSVERPDGSNFTLKIRSTKLEDSAMYFCATWTASYNSPLHFGNGTRLTVT.

This clone has more than one count but fewer than ten. The J gene is TRBJ1-3, the V gene TRBV2; tentative D call: TRBD1 (6 bases). CDR1 SNHLY and CDR2 FYNNEI come from the germline V gene. Between the trimmed V and J ends, which lost 6 bases and 0 bases, there was a span of 12 bases. The CDR3 sequence is 15 residues long. Here the CDR3 reads CASSRDTNSGNTIYF. The CDR3 nucleotides read TGTGCCAGCAGCAGGGACACCAACTCTGGAAACACCATATATTTT.

The V call is TRBV7-8, the J call TRBJ1-1; no firm D call. Trimming removed 2 bases from V and 0 bases from J, with 7 bases in between. This CDR3 is built from 14 residues. The germline gives CDR1 SGHVS, CDR2 FQNEAQ. CDR3 loop: CASSLREMNTEAFF. CDR3 nucleotides: TGTGCCAGCAGCTTACGGGAGATGAACACTGAAGCTTTCTTT. Drawing the rest from reference TRBV7-8 and TRBJ1-1, the complete variable domain is GAGVSQSPRYKVAKRGQDVALRCDPISGHVSLFWYQQALGQGPEFLTYFQNEAQLDKSGLPSDRFFAERPEGSVSTLKIQRTQQEDSAVYLCASSLREMNTEAFFGQGTRLTVV.

The chain couples TRBV10-3 to TRBJ1-3, with D possibly TRBD1 on 6 matching bases. Germline V CDR1 and CDR2: ENHRY, SYGVKD. V was pared by 6 bases and J by 0 bases, with 12 bases between. This CDR3 has 15 amino acids. The CDR3 nucleotides are TGTGCCATCAGCCCGACAGGACCCTCTGGAAACACCATATATTTT. As protein: CAISPTGPSGNTIYF.

This chain connects TRBV30 to TRBJ2-3; D is undetermined. Germline V gene data show CDR1 as GTSNPN and CDR2 as SVGIG (reference sequence). The CDR3 runs 14 residues. Deletions cut 2 bases from V and 2 bases from J, with 11 bases between. The CDR3 spells CAWSKVTFTDTQYF. The CDR3 coding sequence is TGTGCCTGGAGTAAGGTGACATTCACAGATACGCAGTATTTT.